This T cell receptor beta chain was observed in a study of T cells in Graves' hyperthyroidism and ophthalmopathy. Points from the study as a whole: Ophthalmopathy, which appeared later, was predicted by the model a median approximately 6 months before onset. Researchers found most expanded thyroid clonotypes above 0.001 in blood as well.

The V gene end was trimmed by 0 bases and the J gene end by 2 bases; junction bases not matched to a gene: 12. The CDR3 has 19 amino acids. CDR1 and CDR2 from the germline V gene are SGHKS and YYEKEE (reference sequence). The CDR3 regions of TCR beta were amplified from RNA transcripts. The primer set for the first-round RT-PCR of the TCR CDR3 was HTBI. MiXCR, run by TCRdb on the multiplex PCR reads, gives a single entry per CDR3 protein. The table records about 560,000 distinct CDR3 sequences, approximately 14% of them present only once. In regard to this clonotype: What it binds is unknown.

Sample: blood. This TCR came from a young woman with Graves' hyperthyroidism. The rearrangement joins TRBV5-5 to TRBJ2-5; the match to TRBD2 covers 11 bases. The CDR3: CASSLAFPSGRIPQETQYF. The CDR3, as DNA: TGTGCCAGCAGCTTGGCCTTCCCTAGCGGGAGGATTCCGCAAGAGACCCAGTACTTC.